This TCR beta chain was sequenced for a study of shared clonotypes between healthy human individuals. The overall study: A few men and two women, aged 18 to 49, were donors.

For sorted subsets, about 200 ng DNA per replicate equaled around 30,000 T cell genomes. Repertoires were generated with immunoSEQ multiplex PCR, while TCRdb's copy carries only in-frame clones and drops some. Among about 690,000 clones, about 90% were seen once, and the ten largest hold around a third. Comment on this clone: Its target is unknown.

Per the germline V gene, CDR1 is MDHEN and CDR2 is SYDVKM. This CDR3 comprises 15 residues. V lost 5 bases, J lost 4 bases, and 15 bases lay in between. Study conclusions and caveats: Memory subsets generally showed smaller estimated richness than naive subsets did.

Only Caucasian adults living in Nashville, Tennessee made up the donor group. The sample consisted of memory CD8+ T cells from PBMCs. The subset: CD45RO+ cells pooled with CCR7-negative TemRA cells. This TCR was sampled from a man aged 18 to 29 in good health. Some clones in this sample may be carry-over from other donors' samples. The gene calls are TRBV28 and TRBJ1-3; tentative D call: TRBD1 (5 bases). The CDR3 here is CASSALAGEGNTIYF. CDR3 coding DNA: TGTGCCAGCAGTGCCCTAGCGGGGGAAGGAAACACCATATATTTT.